This entry features one T cell receptor beta chain sequence. Sequenced by immunoSEQ multiplex PCR; TCRdb stores in-frame clones only, minus some. The sample lists roughly 330,000 clones, about nine tenths occurring once. This sample was included in a study of blood T cell repertoires in COVID-19. The CDR3 spans 17 residues. V lost 5 bases and J lost 2; bases outside the gene matches: 9. CDR1 LNHDA and CDR2 SQIVND come from the germline V gene (reference sequence). Sequenced: PBMCs or T cells enriched from blood (not recorded which). V is TRBV19 and J is TRBJ2-3; 11 nucleotides agree with TRBD1. The clonotype comes from a woman aged 18-29 years who had recovered from COVID-19. The CDR3 loop is CASSPRTGGTPTDTQYF. The CDR3 DNA follows: TGTGCCAGTAGTCCTCGGACAGGGGGCACACCCACAGATACGCAGTATTTT.